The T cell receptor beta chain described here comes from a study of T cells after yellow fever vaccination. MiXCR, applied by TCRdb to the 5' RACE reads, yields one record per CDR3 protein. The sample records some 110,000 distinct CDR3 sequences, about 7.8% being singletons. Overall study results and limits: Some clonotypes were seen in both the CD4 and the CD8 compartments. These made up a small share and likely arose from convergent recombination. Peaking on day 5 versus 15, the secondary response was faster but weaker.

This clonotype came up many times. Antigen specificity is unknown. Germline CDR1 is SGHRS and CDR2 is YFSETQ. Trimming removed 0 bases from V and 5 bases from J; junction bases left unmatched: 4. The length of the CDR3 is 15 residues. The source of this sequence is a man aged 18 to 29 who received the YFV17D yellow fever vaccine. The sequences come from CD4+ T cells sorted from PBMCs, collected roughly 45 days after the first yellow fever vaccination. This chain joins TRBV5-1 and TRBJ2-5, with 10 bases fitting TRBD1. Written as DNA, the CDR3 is TGCGCCAGCAGCTTGGCGGACAGGGGGGGCGAGACCCAGTACTTC. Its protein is CASSLADRGGETQYF.